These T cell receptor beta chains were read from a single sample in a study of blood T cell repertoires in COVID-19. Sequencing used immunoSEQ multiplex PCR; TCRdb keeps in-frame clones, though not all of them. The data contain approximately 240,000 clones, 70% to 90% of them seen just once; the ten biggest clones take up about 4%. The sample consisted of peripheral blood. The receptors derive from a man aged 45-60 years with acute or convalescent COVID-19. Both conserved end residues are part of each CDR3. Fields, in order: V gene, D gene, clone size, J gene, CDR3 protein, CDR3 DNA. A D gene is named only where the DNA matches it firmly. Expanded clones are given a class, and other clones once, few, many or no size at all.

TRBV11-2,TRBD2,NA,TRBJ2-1,CASSQWKAASGGFNEQFF,TGTGCCAGCAGCCAGTGGAAGGCGGCTAGCGGGGGGTTCAATGAGCAGTTCTTC
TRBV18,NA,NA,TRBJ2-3,CASSPPGTDTQYF,TGTGCCAGCTCACCGCCGGGCACAGATACGCAGTATTTT
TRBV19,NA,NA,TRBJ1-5,CASSLRGNQPQHF,TGTGCCAGTAGTTTGAGGGGGAATCAGCCCCAGCATTTT
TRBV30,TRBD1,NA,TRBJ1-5,CAWRQGGQPQHF,TGTGCCTGGAGGCAGGGGGGTCAGCCCCAGCATTTT
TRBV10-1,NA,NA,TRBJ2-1,CASSVATGGNEQFF,TGCGCCAGCAGTGTCGCGACCGGAGGCAATGAGCAGTTCTTC
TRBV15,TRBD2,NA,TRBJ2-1,CATSSLADNYNEQFF,TGTGCCACCAGCTCTCTAGCGGACAATTACAATGAGCAGTTCTTC
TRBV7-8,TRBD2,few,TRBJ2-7,CASSLGLAGGRHEQYF,TGTGCCAGCAGCTTAGGACTAGCGGGAGGGCGACACGAGCAGTACTTC
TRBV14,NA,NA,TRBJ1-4,CASSQVQGKEKLFF,TGTGCCAGCAGCCAAGTGCAGGGGAAGGAAAAACTGTTTTTT
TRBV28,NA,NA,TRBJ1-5,CASSFDRVVQPQHF,TGTGCCAGCAGTTTTGACCGGGTTGTCCAGCCCCAGCATTTT
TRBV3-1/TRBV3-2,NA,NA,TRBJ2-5,CASSLHSNRVDQETQYF,TGTGCCAGCAGCCTTCATTCCAACCGCGTCGACCAAGAGACCCAGTACTTC
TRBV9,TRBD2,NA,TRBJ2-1,CASSPWASGTLDEQFF,TGTGCCAGCAGCCCGTGGGCTAGCGGAACCTTAGATGAGCAGTTCTTC
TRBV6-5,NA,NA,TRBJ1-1,CASSKGRRRNTEAFF,TGTGCCAGCAGTAAGGGGAGGAGGCGGAACACTGAAGCTTTCTTT
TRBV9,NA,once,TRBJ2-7,CASSTERGEQYF,TGTGCCAGCAGTACGGAAAGGGGGGAGCAGTACTTC
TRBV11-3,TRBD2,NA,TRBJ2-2,CASSLGSASGVELFF,TGTGCCAGCAGCTTAGGGTCGGCTAGCGGGGTTGAGCTGTTTTTT
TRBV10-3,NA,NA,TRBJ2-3,CAIGADTDTQYF,TGTGCCATCGGAGCGGATACAGATACGCAGTATTTT
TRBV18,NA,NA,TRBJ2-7,CASRKEQGPTYEQYF,TGTGCCAGCCGAAAAGAACAGGGCCCCACCTACGAGCAGTACTTC
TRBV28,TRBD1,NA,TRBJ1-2,CASSLVTGFVDYGYTF,TGTGCCAGCAGTTTGGTGACAGGGTTTGTGGACTATGGCTACACCTTC
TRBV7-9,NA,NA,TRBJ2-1,CASSLVRGPWDNEQFF,TGTGCCAGCAGCTTAGTGCGCGGTCCTTGGGACAATGAGCAGTTCTTC
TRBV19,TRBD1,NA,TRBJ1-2,CASSRPEDRYYGYTF,TGTGCCAGTAGTCGCCCGGAGGACAGGTACTATGGCTACACCTTC
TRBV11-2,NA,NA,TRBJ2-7,CASSLDLGPYEQYF,TGTGCCAGCAGCTTAGATCTGGGCCCCTACGAGCAGTACTTC
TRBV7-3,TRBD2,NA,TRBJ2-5,CASSETSGRGETQYF,TGTGCCAGCAGCGAGACTAGCGGGAGAGGAGAGACCCAGTACTTC
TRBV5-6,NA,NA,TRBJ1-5,CASSLGQSNQPQHF,TGTGCCAGCAGCTTGGGACAGAGCAATCAGCCCCAGCATTTT
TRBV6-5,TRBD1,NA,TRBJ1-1,CASSTGGAYTEAFF,TGTGCCAGCAGCACAGGGGGCGCGTACACTGAAGCTTTCTTT
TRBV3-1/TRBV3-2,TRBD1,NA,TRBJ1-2,CASSPTGDYGYTF,TGTGCCAGCAGCCCTACAGGGGACTATGGCTACACCTTC
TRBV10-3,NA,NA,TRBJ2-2,CAIKGGVNTGELFF,TGTGCCATCAAAGGCGGGGTGAACACCGGGGAGCTGTTTTTT
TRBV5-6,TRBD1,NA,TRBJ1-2,CASSRSRQGALYYGYTF,TGTGCCAGCAGCCGAAGCAGACAGGGGGCATTGTATTATGGCTACACCTTC
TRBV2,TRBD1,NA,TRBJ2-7,CASSIDRGYEQYF,TGTGCCAGCAGCATAGACAGGGGTTACGAGCAGTACTTC
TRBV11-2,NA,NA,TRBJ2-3,CASSPLVGESTDTQYF,TGTGCCAGCAGCCCCCTCGTCGGGGAGAGCACAGATACGCAGTATTTT
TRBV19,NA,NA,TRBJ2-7,CASRQRGRQAGEQYF,TGTGCCAGTAGGCAGCGGGGTAGACAGGCTGGGGAGCAGTACTTC
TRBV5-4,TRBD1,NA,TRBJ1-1,CASSPRDRGSTEAFF,TGTGCCAGCAGCCCCCGGGACAGGGGGAGCACTGAAGCTTTCTTT
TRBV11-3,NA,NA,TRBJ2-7,CASAPRSSYEQYF,TGTGCCAGCGCCCCTAGAAGCTCCTACGAGCAGTACTTC
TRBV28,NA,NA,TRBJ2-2,CASSLTANTGELFF,TGTGCCAGCAGTTTGACAGCGAACACCGGGGAGCTGTTTTTT
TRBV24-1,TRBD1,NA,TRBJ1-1,CATKDRANTEAFF,TGTGCCACCAAGGACAGGGCCAACACTGAAGCTTTCTTT
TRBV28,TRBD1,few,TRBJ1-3,CASGAGGGNTIYF,TGTGCCAGCGGCGCAGGGGGGGGAAACACCATATATTTT
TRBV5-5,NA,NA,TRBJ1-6,CASSLSGDSPLHF,TGTGCCAGCAGCTTGTCAGGGGATTCACCCCTCCACTTT
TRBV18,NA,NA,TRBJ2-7,CASSPSSGGYEQYF,TGTGCCAGCTCACCAAGCTCAGGTGGCTACGAGCAGTACTTC
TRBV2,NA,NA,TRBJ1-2,CASRLSAGLDYGYTF,TGTGCCAGCAGGCTCAGTGCGGGACTCGACTATGGCTACACCTTC
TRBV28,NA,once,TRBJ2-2,CASSPTGADGELFF,TGTGCCAGCAGCCCCACTGGAGCGGACGGGGAGCTGTTTTTT
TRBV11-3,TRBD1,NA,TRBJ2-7,CASSPGQSSYEQYF,TGTGCCAGCAGCCCGGGACAGAGCTCCTACGAGCAGTACTTC
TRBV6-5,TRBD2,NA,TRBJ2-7,CASVEGGYEQYF,TGTGCCAGCGTCGAGGGAGGGTACGAGCAGTACTTC
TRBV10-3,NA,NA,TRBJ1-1,CAISESIGGPTEAFF,TGTGCCATCAGTGAGTCGATCGGGGGTCCCACTGAAGCTTTCTTT